Shown below are 13 T cell receptor beta chains from a single sample sequenced in a study of shared clonotypes between healthy human individuals. Clones were sequenced by immunoSEQ multiplex PCR, and TCRdb holds only the in-frame ones, with some missing. The table shows approximately 2.4 million clones, with around 95% occurring only once. The sample was naive CD4+ T cells sorted from blood. Subset specified: CD45RA+ positively selected. The origin of the receptors is a man younger than 35 in good health.

This rearrangement joins TRBV5-6 to TRBJ2-7; 7 bases align to TRBD1. Germline V CDR1 and CDR2: SGHDT, YYEEEE. Trimming took 0 bases from V and 1 from J; bases not matched to a gene: 4. CDR3 length equals 15 residues. Here the CDR3 reads CASSLVEGASYEQYF. The CDR3, as DNA: TGTGCCAGCAGCTTGGTAGAGGGGGCGTCCTACGAGCAGTACTTC.

This clone was seen only a few times. The chain carries TRBV19 and TRBJ2-7; D may correspond to TRBD1 or TRBD2 (5 bases each). V was shortened by 4 bases and J by 2 bases, with 9 bases between the two germline ends. The CDR3 runs to 13 residues. CDR1 is LNHDA, CDR2 SQIVND, per germline (reference sequence). CDR3 in amino acids: CASSRGDPYEQYF. CDR3 in DNA: TGTGCCAGTAGTAGAGGGGACCCCTACGAGCAGTACTTC.

This chain connects TRBV7-2 to TRBJ2-7; possible D gene TRBD2, 6 bases. CDR3 length: 14 residues. Per germline, CDR1 SGHTA and CDR2 FQGNSA. Deletions cut 5 bases from V and 7 bases from J, with 18 bases between. CDR3 sequence (DNA): TGTGCCAGCAGCCGGGGGTCGGTAGCTTGGGAGCAGTACTTC. It encodes CASSRGSVAWEQYF.

The DNA for the CDR3 is TGCGCCAGCAGCTTCCTTGGGGTTGGTGAGACCCAGTACTTC. This codes for CASSFLGVGETQYF. The rearrangement links TRBV4-1 to TRBJ2-5, with D unclear. V dropped 5 bases and J dropped 5 bases, with 15 bases sitting between them. Germline CDR1 is MGHRA and CDR2 is YSYEKL. CDR3 length: 14 amino acids.

This clone is a singleton in its sample. J is TRBJ1-1 and V is TRBV10-1, with D tentatively TRBD1 (6 bases). V was trimmed by 3 bases and J by 1 base, leaving 9 bases between them. Germline lookup yields CDR1 WNHNN and CDR2 SYGVQD (reference sequence). This CDR3 contains 14 residues. The CDR3 reads CASSEGGSNTEAFF. For the CDR3, the DNA is TGCGCCAGCAGTGAAGGGGGTTCGAACACTGAAGCTTTCTTT.

The V call is TRBV5-1, the J call TRBJ1-1; D is undetermined. The CDR3 totals 15 residues. The germline V and J ends were trimmed by 5 bases and 3 bases, with 17 bases remaining between them. Germline CDR1 reads SGHRS; CDR2 reads YFSETQ. CDR3 sequence reads: CASSSGPHSDTEAFF. The CDR3 nucleotides read TGCGCCAGCAGTTCCGGGCCCCACTCGGACACTGAAGCTTTCTTT.

The rearrangement links TRBV5-1 to TRBJ2-1; 11 bases agree with TRBD1. CDR1 is SGHRS and CDR2 is YFSETQ in the germline V gene. The V segment lost 0 bases and the J segment 7 bases; nucleotides outside the gene matches: 3. The CDR3 contains 15 residues. The CDR3 DNA reads TGCGCCAGCAGCTTGGGAGGGACAGGGGGGAATGAGCAGTTCTTC. It translates to CASSLGGTGGNEQFF.

A remark on this clone: This specimen includes other DNA sequences encoding the same CDR3. This chain links TRBV5-1 with TRBJ2-7, with TRBD1 as a possible D gene (5 bases). Between the trimmed V and J ends, which lost 3 bases and 1 base, there was a span of 11 bases. Germline assignment: CDR1 SGHRS and CDR2 YFSETQ. The CDR3 is made up of 14 amino acids. CDR3 bases: TGCGCCAGCAGCTCGACGACAGTTTCCTACGAGCAGTACTTC. It yields the protein CASSSTTVSYEQYF.

V and J are TRBV28 and TRBJ1-2, with D possibly being TRBD1 (5 bases). Per germline, CDR1 MDHEN and CDR2 SYDVKM. V lost 6 bases to trimming and J lost 4 bases, with 15 bases between them. This CDR3 is built from 14 residues. The CDR3 reads CASSLQRGGYGYTF. The CDR3 DNA sequence: TGTGCCAGCAGCCTCCAGAGGGGTGGCTATGGCTACACCTTC.

J is TRBJ2-3 and V is TRBV7-2, with D possibly being TRBD2 (6 bases). Trimming removed 1 base from V and 5 bases from J, with 13 bases in between. Germline values: CDR1 SGHTA, CDR2 FQGNSA. This CDR3 is 15 amino acids long. CDR3 loop: CASSLVSSVGDTQYF. The CDR3 DNA reads TGTGCCAGCAGCTTAGTTTCTAGCGTTGGAGATACGCAGTATTTT.

This clone was seen just once. This chain links TRBV28 with TRBJ2-5; 9 bases align to TRBD2. The V gene's germline CDR1 is MDHEN and CDR2 SYDVKM. With V trimmed by 7 bases and J by 4 bases, 10 bases remained unmatched. This CDR3 is built from 15 residues. The CDR3 sequence: CASNLSAGGRETQYF. For the CDR3, the DNA is TGTGCCAGCAACCTATCGGCGGGGGGGCGAGAGACCCAGTACTTC.

This clone was detected once. DNA for the CDR3: TGTGCCAGCACCTTTATGGATCAGCCCCAGCATTTT. Encoded protein: CASTFMDQPQHF. The chain employs TRBV6-1 and TRBJ1-5; D is ambiguous. This CDR3 has 12 residues. The germline CDR1 and CDR2 sequences are MNHNS and SASEGT. Deletions cut 7 bases from V and 5 bases from J, with 9 bases between.

This rearrangement joins TRBV5-4 to TRBJ1-6; the D gene is possibly TRBD1 (6 bases). Germline lookup yields CDR1 SGHNT and CDR2 YYREEE (reference sequence). The length of the CDR3 is 13 residues. The V end lost 5 bases, the J end lost 5 bases, and 8 bases lay between the germline ends. CDR3 protein: CASRGGNNSPLHF. The DNA for the CDR3 is TGTGCCAGCAGGGGGGGCAATAATTCACCCCTCCACTTT.